This TCR beta chain was sequenced for a study of T cells expressing NK-cell markers (TCRdb year 2020). In the study overall: Seven to nine donors provided sorted CD3+CD56+NKG2C+, CD3+CD56+NKG2C- and CD3+CD56-NKG2C+ T-cell subsets, whose TCR beta-chain repertoires were profiled. The study sequenced eight donors, all healthy volunteers chosen at random: three men and five women. Among the eight sequenced donors, only one was HCMV-seronegative, while the other seven were HCMV-seropositive. Libraries were sequenced as 2 x 150 bp reads on Illumina HiSeq 2000/2500, MiSeq or NextSeq.

TCRdb records Illumina HiSeq 2000 as the sequencer. TCR beta cDNA libraries were made by 5'RACE template switching that added a universal primer site and unique molecular identifiers. Priming for cDNA synthesis came from the TCR beta constant segment, and two successive PCR amplification steps followed. The published analysis was carried out like this. MIGEC was used to demultiplex reads and group reads by UMI, and MiTCR was used to assemble and quantify clonotypes. To exclude erroneous sequences, any TCR cDNA sequence not supported by at least two reads was discarded. Downstream repertoire analysis used the tcR package, and clonotypes were matched across fractions by CDR3 nucleotide sequence plus V segment. VDJmatch was used to annotate antigen specificity against VDJdb, with one amino acid substitution in CDR3 allowed. The reads were reprocessed in TCRdb, with one entry per CDR3 protein sequence and no accompanying DNA. In this record, the V and J calls reflect TCRdb's handling and not the investigators' own analysis. The sample table includes around 470,000 distinct CDR3 sequences. Of the sample, more than 1.4% is held by the ten largest clones.

Overall results and qualifications from the work: Those dominant clonotypes were again the most abundant among CD3+CD56-NKG2C+ cells in a handful of donors, at about 25-60.1%. Whether the expanded NKG2C-expressing T cell clones were specific for HCMV antigens remained unclear. In more than five donors, the dominant CD3+CD56+NKG2C+ clonotypes were found to rank among the top 10 CD8+ clonotypes and to make up roughly 1.0-7.0% of CD8+ T cells.

The CDR3 has 16 amino acids, counting the end cysteine and phenylalanine. No DNA is listed. The germline V gene supplies CDR1 LGHNA and CDR2 YNFKEQ. HCMV-specific IgG was detected in serum with a commercial ELISA kit to determine HCMV serostatus. Ficoll density gradient centrifugation was used to isolate peripheral blood mononuclear cells from blood. As regards this clonotype: This clone's antigen is unknown.

The sample comprised blood T cells: a sorted CD56 or NKG2C T cell subset, CD4+ or CD8+ T cells, or bulk PBMC T cells (not recorded which). Recombination joined TRBV4-2 with TRBJ2-1; TCRdb's D call, TRBD2, is unchecked because there is no DNA. This clonotype originated in a woman between 45 and 65 years old in good health. Donor details come from another sample of the same person, matched by shared clones. The CDR3 region has the sequence CASSQRTTGRNNEQFF.